This T cell receptor beta chain comes out of a study of blood T cell repertoires in COVID-19. Sequencing used immunoSEQ multiplex PCR; TCRdb keeps in-frame clones, though not all of them. The sample lists roughly 360,000 clones, 81% occurring once. CDR3 length: 19 residues. V lost 3 bases, J lost 6 bases, and 30 bases lay in between. In germline, CDR1 is SGHRS, CDR2 YFSETQ. The sequence came from a human donor with acute or convalescent COVID-19. The donor label of this sample is uncertain. Specimen: peripheral blood. The chain uses TRBV5-1 and TRBJ2-5; a possible D gene is TRBD1 (6 bases). CDR3 amino acids: CASSYLTTGTGPLAKTQYF. In DNA, the CDR3 is TGCGCCAGCAGCTACCTAACTACCGGCACAGGGCCATTAGCAAAGACCCAGTACTTC. Using reference TRBV5-1 and TRBJ2-5 for the parts outside the CDR3, the full variable domain is KAGVTQTPRYLIKTRGQQVTLSCSPISGHRSVSWYQQTPGQGLQFLFEYFSETQRNKGNFPGRFSGRQFSNSRSEMNVSTLELGDSALYLCASSYLTTGTGPLAKTQYFGPGTRLLVL.